Presented here are 13 T cell receptor beta chains from one specimen sequenced in a study of blood T cell repertoires in COVID-19. Some clones are missing from TCRdb's copy, which holds only in-frame ones; the method was immunoSEQ multiplex PCR. The sample lists approximately 250,000 clones; over 90% were seen once. Sequenced input: peripheral blood. The receptors come from a man aged 30-40 years with COVID-19, enrolled during active disease.

J is TRBJ2-1 and V is TRBV3-1 (or the pseudogene TRBV3-2); D perhaps matches TRBD2 (6 bases). In germline, CDR1 is LGHDT, CDR2 YNNKEL (reference sequence). V lost 4 bases to trimming and J lost 6 bases, with 13 bases between them. The CDR3 sequence is 14 residues long. The CDR3 DNA reads as TGTGCCAGCAGCCTTCCCGGGACTTTCAATGAGCAGTTCTTC. Its translation: CASSLPGTFNEQFF.

This clone has only a few counts. The CDR3 protein is CASSEPPTPLHF. The CDR3 nucleotides are TGTGCCAGCAGTGAACCACCTACGCCCCTCCACTTT. The chain carries TRBV2 and TRBJ1-6; no clear D gene. The length of the CDR3 is 12 residues. V gave up 2 bases and J gave up 13 bases, with 9 bases separating them. Germline values: CDR1 SNHLY, CDR2 FYNNEI.

This clone has just one count. The gene calls are TRBV4-1 and TRBJ2-1, with 10 bases matching TRBD1. Germline V gene lookup returns CDR1 MGHRA and CDR2 YSYEKL. This CDR3 is 17 amino acids long. Trimming cost V 0 bases and J 3 bases; bases outside gene matches: 5. CDR3 bases: TGCGCCAGCAGCCAAGAGACAGGGGGCATGGGCTACAATGAGCAGTTCTTC. Translated: CASSQETGGMGYNEQFF.

This chain uses TRBV5-4 with TRBJ1-2; tentative D call: TRBD1 (6 bases). Germline CDR1 and CDR2: SGHNT and YYREEE (reference sequence). Trimming left V 0 bases short and J 3 bases short, with 12 bases between. This CDR3 has 15 residues. The CDR3 DNA reads TGTGCCAGCAGCTTGGTCGCAGGGGTGGACTATGGCTACACCTTC. Its protein product is CASSLVAGVDYGYTF.

The rearrangement uses TRBV4-1 and TRBJ1-2, with no clear D. CDR1 is MGHRA and CDR2 is YSYEKL in the germline V gene. V was cut by 0 bases and J by 8 bases, with 7 bases left in between. This CDR3 has 12 amino acids. CDR3 sequence (DNA): TGCGCCAGCAGCCAAGAAGCATGGGGCTACACCTTC. It is translated as CASSQEAWGYTF.

The chain carries TRBV18 and TRBJ2-7, with 12 bases lining up with TRBD1. The J segment lost 2 bases and the V segment lost 4 bases, leaving 12 bases of the junction unmatched. Per germline, CDR1 KGHSH and CDR2 LQKENI. The CDR3 has 18 residues. CDR3 in DNA: TGTGCCAGCTCACAAGGGACAGGGGGCACCTTTCCGGCCTACGAGCAGTACTTC. This sequence encodes CASSQGTGGTFPAYEQYF.

The table lists this clone with a count of one. The chain combines TRBV9 with TRBJ2-2; D perhaps matches TRBD1 (5 bases). Germline CDR1 is SGDLS and CDR2 is YYNGEE. With 3 bases removed from V and 4 bases from J, the gap between germline ends came to 13 bases. The length of the CDR3 is 15 residues. CDR3 sequence (DNA): TGTGCCAGCAGCGGACGAAACCAGGGCACCGGGGAGCTGTTTTTT. Translating gives CASSGRNQGTGELFF.

V and J are TRBV27 and TRBJ1-4; D might be TRBD1 (5 bases). The CDR3 has 14 residues. Germline V CDR1 and CDR2: MNHEY, SMNVEV (reference sequence). Trimming left V 3 bases short and J 5 bases short, with 10 bases between. The CDR3 here is CASSFSGGNEKLFF. DNA for the CDR3: TGTGCCAGCAGTTTTTCGGGGGGAAATGAAAAACTGTTTTTT.

The V and J genes are TRBV27 and TRBJ1-4; maybe TRBD1 (5 bases). Trimming removed 5 bases from V and 5 bases from J, with 21 bases in between. The CDR3 sequence is 17 residues long. Per germline, CDR1 MNHEY and CDR2 SMNVEV (reference sequence). The CDR3 DNA sequence: TGTGCCAGCAGTCCCCTTTCAGGGTTAACAGTGAATGAAAAACTGTTTTTT. Encoded protein: CASSPLSGLTVNEKLFF.

This clone was seen a single time. The chain joins TRBV5-4 to TRBJ2-7; 8 nucleotides align to TRBD1. The V and J ends lost 2 bases and 3 bases, in that order; junction bases with no gene match: 4. There are 14 residues in the CDR3. CDR1 SGHNT and CDR2 YYREEE come from the germline V gene (reference sequence). CDR3 sequence: CASSLRTGFYEQYF. The CDR3 DNA is TGTGCCAGCAGCTTAAGGACAGGGTTCTACGAGCAGTACTTC.

The chain employs TRBV5-1 and TRBJ2-5, with 7 bases identical to TRBD1. The germline CDR1 and CDR2 sequences are SGHRS and YFSETQ. V was clipped by 4 bases and J by 7 bases; unmatched bases: 10. This CDR3 region has 14 residues. CDR3 DNA sequence: TGCGCCAGCAGCCCGGGACAGACACACTGGACCCAGTACTTC. It translates to CASSPGQTHWTQYF. Complete variable domain (other parts from reference TRBV5-1 and TRBJ2-5): KAGVTQTPRYLIKTRGQQVTLSCSPISGHRSVSWYQQTPGQGLQFLFEYFSETQRNKGNFPGRFSGRQFSNSRSEMNVSTLELGDSALYLCASSPGQTHWTQYFGPGTRLLVL.

V usage is TRBV9 and J usage is TRBJ2-3; 7 bases fit TRBD2. The CDR3 is 14 amino acids. With 3 bases clipped from V and 4 bases from J, the junction kept 5 bases outside the gene matches. Germline CDR1 reads SGDLS; CDR2 reads YYNGEE. CDR3 nucleotides: TGTGCCAGCAGCGCTCGGGACTATTCAGATACGCAGTATTTT. Its protein is CASSARDYSDTQYF.

The rearrangement uses TRBV10-3 and TRBJ1-2, with TRBD1 matching 8 bases. CDR1 ENHRY and CDR2 SYGVKD come from the germline V gene. The CDR3 totals 17 residues. The V gene end was trimmed by 2 bases and the J gene end by 0 bases; junction bases not matched to a gene: 8. The CDR3 sequence is CAISEIDRGPANYGYTF. The CDR3 DNA follows: TGTGCCATCAGTGAGATAGACAGGGGACCCGCTAACTATGGCTACACCTTC.